This is a list of T cell receptor beta chains from one sample in a study of graft-versus-host responses after intestinal transplantation. The antigens of these receptors remain unknown. Sequenced by immunoSEQ multiplex PCR; TCRdb stores in-frame clones only, minus some. Among approximately 90,000 clones listed, about four fifths were seen once. Sequenced here: unstimulated CD4+ T cells sorted from spleen or lymph node cells, sampled before intestinal transplant. These receptors came from a human donor who received an intestinal transplant. The conserved cysteine and the conserved F or W are not part of the CDR3 here. Each record gives: J gene, CDR3 length, V gene, CDR3 protein.

TRBJ1-5 11 TRBV2 ASSFTTDQPQH
TRBJ1-5 12 TRBV9 ASSASGLGGPQH
TRBJ1-2 10 TRBV5-6 ASSLQGFGYT
TRBJ1-6 11 TRBV19 ASSMRHNSPLH
TRBJ2-2 15 TRBV5-8 ASSQAAWGRPRDGLF
TRBJ2-1 10 TRBV7-9 ASSLVSDEQF
TRBJ2-1 11 TRBV21-1 ASYRYNYNEQF
TRBJ2-2 13 TRBV10-1 ASRMDRANTGELF
TRBJ2-3 12 TRBV6-6 ASLLAGVTDTQY
TRBJ2-2 14 TRBV5-8 ASSPKLAGVTGELF
TRBJ1-2 13 TRBV19 ASSISGTGGSGYT
TRBJ1-3 12 TRBV5-4 ASSLTGSGNTIY
TRBJ2-5 11 TRBV7-2 AAAGASAETQY
TRBJ2-5 12 TRBV18 ASSPGTGRETQY
TRBJ2-2 12 TRBV9 ASSLNRVTGELF
TRBJ2-5 14 TRBV28 ASSSPGQRYQETQY
TRBJ2-5 13 TRBV5-1 ASSLLAGVGETQY
TRBJ1-4 11 TRBV18 ASSPRTSEKLF